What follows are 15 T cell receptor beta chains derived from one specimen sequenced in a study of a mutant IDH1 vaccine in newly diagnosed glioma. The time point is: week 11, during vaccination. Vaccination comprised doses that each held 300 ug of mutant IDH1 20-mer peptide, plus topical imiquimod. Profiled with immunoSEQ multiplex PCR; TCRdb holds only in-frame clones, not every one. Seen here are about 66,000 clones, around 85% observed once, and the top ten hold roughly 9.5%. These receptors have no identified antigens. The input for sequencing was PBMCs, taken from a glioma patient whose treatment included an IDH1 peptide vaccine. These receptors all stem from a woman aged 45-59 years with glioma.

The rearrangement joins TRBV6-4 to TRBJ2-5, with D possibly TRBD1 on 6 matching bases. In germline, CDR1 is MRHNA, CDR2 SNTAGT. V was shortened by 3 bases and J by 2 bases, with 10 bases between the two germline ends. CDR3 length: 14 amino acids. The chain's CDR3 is CASSETGQQETQYF. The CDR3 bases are TGTGCCAGCAGTGAGACTGGACAGCAAGAGACCCAGTACTTC.

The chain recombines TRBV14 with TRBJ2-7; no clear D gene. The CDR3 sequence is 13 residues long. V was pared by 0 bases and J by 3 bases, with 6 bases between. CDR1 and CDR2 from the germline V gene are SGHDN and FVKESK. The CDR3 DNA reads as TGTGCCAGCAGCCAAGATATCTACTACGAGCAGTACTTC. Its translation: CASSQDIYYEQYF. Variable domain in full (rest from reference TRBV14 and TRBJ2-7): EAGVTQFPSHSVIEKGQTVTLRCDPISGHDNLYWYRRVMGKEIKFLLHFVKESKQDESGMPNNRFLAERTGGTYSTLKVQPAELEDSGVYFCASSQDIYYEQYFGPGTRLTVT.

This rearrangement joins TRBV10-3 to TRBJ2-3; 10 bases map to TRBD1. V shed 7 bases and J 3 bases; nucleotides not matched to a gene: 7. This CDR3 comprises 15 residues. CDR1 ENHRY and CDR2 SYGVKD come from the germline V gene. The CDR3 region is CAINNDRGRTDTQYF. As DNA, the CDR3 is TGTGCCATCAACAACGACAGGGGGCGTACAGATACGCAGTATTTT.

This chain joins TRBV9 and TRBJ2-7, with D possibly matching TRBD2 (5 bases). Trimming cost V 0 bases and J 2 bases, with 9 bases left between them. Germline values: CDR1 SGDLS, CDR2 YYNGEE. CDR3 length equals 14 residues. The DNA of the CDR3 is TGTGCCAGCAGCGTAGGCGGGCCAGCCTACGAGCAGTACTTC. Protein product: CASSVGGPAYEQYF. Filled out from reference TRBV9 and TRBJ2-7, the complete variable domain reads DSGVTQTPKHLITATGQRVTLRCSPRSGDLSVYWYQQSLDQGLQFLIQYYNGEERAKGNILERFSAQQFPDLHSELNLSSLELGDSALYFCASSVGGPAYEQYFGPGTRLTVT.

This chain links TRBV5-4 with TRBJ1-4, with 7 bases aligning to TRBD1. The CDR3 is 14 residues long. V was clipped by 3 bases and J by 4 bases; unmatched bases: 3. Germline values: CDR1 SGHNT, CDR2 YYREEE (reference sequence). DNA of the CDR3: TGTGCCAGCAGCTGGACAGGTGATAATGAAAAACTGTTTTTT. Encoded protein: CASSWTGDNEKLFF.

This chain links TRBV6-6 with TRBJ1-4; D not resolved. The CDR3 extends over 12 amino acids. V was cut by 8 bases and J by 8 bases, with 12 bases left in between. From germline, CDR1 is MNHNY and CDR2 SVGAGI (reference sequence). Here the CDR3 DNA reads TGTGCCAGCGGACTGCTAGGGGAAAAACTGTTTTTT. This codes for CASGLLGEKLFF.

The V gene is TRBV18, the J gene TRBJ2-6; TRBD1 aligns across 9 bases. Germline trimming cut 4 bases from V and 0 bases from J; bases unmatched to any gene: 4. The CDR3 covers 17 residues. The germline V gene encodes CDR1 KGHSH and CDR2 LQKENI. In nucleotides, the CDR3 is TGTGCCAGCTCACGGGGACAGGGACCCTCTGGGGCCAACGTCCTGACTTTC. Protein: CASSRGQGPSGANVLTF.

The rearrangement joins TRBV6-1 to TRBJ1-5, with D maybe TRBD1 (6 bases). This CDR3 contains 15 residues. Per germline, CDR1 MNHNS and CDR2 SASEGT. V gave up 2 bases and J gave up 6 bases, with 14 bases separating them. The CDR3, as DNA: TGTGCCAGCAGTGAATGGGCAGGGGCGTCTCAGCCCCAGCATTTT. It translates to CASSEWAGASQPQHF.

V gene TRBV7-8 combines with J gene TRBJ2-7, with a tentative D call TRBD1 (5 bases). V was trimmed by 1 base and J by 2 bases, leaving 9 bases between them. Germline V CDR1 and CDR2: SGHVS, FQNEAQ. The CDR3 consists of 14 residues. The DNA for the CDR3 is TGTGCCAGCAGCTTAGAGGGGCAGGCCTACGAGCAGTACTTC. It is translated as CASSLEGQAYEQYF.

The CDR3 DNA follows: TGTGCCAGCAGTTACTCTACCGACAGGGGAGGAGAGAACACTGAAGCTTTCTTT. It specifies CASSYSTDRGGENTEAFF. V gene TRBV11-1 combines with J gene TRBJ1-1, with 8 bases aligning to TRBD1. The V gene end was trimmed by 6 bases and the J gene end by 1 base; junction bases not matched to a gene: 16. Germline V gives CDR1 SGHAT, CDR2 FQDESV (reference sequence). The CDR3 has 18 amino acids.

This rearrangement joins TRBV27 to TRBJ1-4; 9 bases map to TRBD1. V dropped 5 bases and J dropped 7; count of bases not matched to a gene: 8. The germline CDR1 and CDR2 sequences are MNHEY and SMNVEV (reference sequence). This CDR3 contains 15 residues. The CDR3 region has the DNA TGTGCCAGCAGTACCAGGGACAGGGATGTTGAAAAACTGTTTTTT. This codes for CASSTRDRDVEKLFF.

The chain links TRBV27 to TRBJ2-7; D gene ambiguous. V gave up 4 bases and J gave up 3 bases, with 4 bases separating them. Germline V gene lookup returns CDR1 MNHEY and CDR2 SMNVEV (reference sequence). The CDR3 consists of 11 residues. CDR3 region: CASSSGYEQYF. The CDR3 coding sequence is TGTGCCAGCAGTTCCGGCTACGAGCAGTACTTC.

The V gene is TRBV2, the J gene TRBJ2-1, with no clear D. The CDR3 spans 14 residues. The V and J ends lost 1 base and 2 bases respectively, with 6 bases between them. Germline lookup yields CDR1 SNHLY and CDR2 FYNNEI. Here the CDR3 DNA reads TGTGCCAGCAGTGAAGGGATTCCCTACAATGAGCAGTTCTTC. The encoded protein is CASSEGIPYNEQFF.

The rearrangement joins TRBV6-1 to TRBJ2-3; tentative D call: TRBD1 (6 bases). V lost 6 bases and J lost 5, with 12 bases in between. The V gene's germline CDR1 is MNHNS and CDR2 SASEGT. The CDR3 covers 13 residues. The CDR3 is CASRQGSGDTQYF. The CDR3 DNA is TGTGCCAGCAGGCAGGGGTCGGGAGATACGCAGTATTTT.

The CDR3 nucleotides read TGCGCCAGTAAAACGCAGAACACCGGGGAGCTGTTTTTT. This codes for CASKTQNTGELFF. The chain is built from TRBV5-1 and TRBJ2-2, with D unclear. CDR1 SGHRS and CDR2 YFSETQ come from the germline V gene. This CDR3 contains 13 residues. With 8 bases removed from V and 1 base from J, the gap between germline ends came to 9 bases.